Below, 22 T cell receptor beta chains from the same sample are listed, as sequenced in a study of T cell changes during pregnancy in multiple sclerosis. This table comes from immunoSEQ multiplex PCR, and its TCRdb copy is limited to in-frame clones, with some not included. The table lists 34,000 or so clones, 90% of them singletons. The source was CD8+ T cells from peripheral blood mononuclear cells, collected before pregnancy. These receptors came from a female donor with multiple sclerosis, enrolled in a pregnancy study.

The V gene is TRBV6-5, the J gene TRBJ1-1; TRBD1 is a possible D gene (5 bases). CDR1 MNHEY and CDR2 SVGAGI come from the germline V gene. The CDR3 totals 13 residues. V lost 2 bases, J lost 8 bases, and 12 bases lay in between. The CDR3: CASSYDIGEEAFF. As DNA, the CDR3 is TGTGCCAGCAGTTACGACATAGGGGAAGAAGCTTTCTTT.

The J gene is TRBJ1-5, the V gene TRBV19; 9 bases are a match to TRBD1. The CDR3 length is 15 residues. J was trimmed by 7 bases and V by 3 bases; bases with no gene match: 7. Looked up from germline, CDR1 is LNHDA and CDR2 is SQIVND (reference sequence). CDR3 bases: TGTGCCAGTAGTATTTGGACAGGGGCCCACCAGCCCCAGCATTTT. This translates into CASSIWTGAHQPQHF.

This chain links TRBV12-5 with TRBJ1-1, with TRBD1 matching over 8 bases. Germline V gene data show CDR1 as LGHNT and CDR2 as FRNRAP. The length of the CDR3 is 15 residues. V was clipped by 1 base and J by 1 base; unmatched bases: 2. DNA of the CDR3: TGTGCTAGTGGTTTGGCCGGGACAGGGAACACTGAAGCTTTCTTT. Its translation: CASGLAGTGNTEAFF.

The V call is TRBV20-1, the J call TRBJ2-5; D gene uncertain. V shed 7 bases and J shed 5 bases, with 11 bases lying between them. Germline CDR1 and CDR2: DFQATT and SNEGSKA (reference sequence). The CDR3 contains 11 residues. The CDR3 bases are TGCAGTGGAGTATTGATGGAGACCCAGTACTTC. It codes for CSGVLMETQYF.

J is TRBJ1-4 and V is TRBV30, with D possibly TRBD1 on 6 matching bases. Trimming removed 7 bases at V and 12 bases at J, with 12 bases between. Germline CDR1 and CDR2: GTSNPN and SVGIG (reference sequence). CDR3 size: 10 residues. The CDR3 region has the DNA TGTGCCTCCTGGACAGAAGAACTGTTTTTT. It encodes CASWTEELFF. Complete variable domain (other parts from reference TRBV30 and TRBJ1-4): SQTIHQWPATLVQPVGSPLSLECTVEGTSNPNLYWYRQAAGRGLQLLFYSVGIGQISSEVPQNLSASRPQDRQFILSSKKLLLSDSGFYLCASWTEELFFGSGTQLSVL.

J is TRBJ2-4 and V is TRBV2; no firm D call. CDR1 and CDR2 (germline): SNHLY, FYNNEI. The V end was cut by 8 bases, the J end by 1 base, with 6 bases between. CDR3 length: 12 residues. In DNA, the CDR3 is TGTGCCAGCGGTCGGGCCAAAAACATTCAGTACTTC. This translates into CASGRAKNIQYF.

The V gene is TRBV11-2, the J gene TRBJ2-7, with TRBD2 matching 13 bases. Per the germline V gene, CDR1 is SGHAT and CDR2 is FQNNGV. The junction had 6 bases not matched to a gene; V was cut back by 3 bases and J by 7 bases. The CDR3 covers 15 residues. As DNA, the CDR3 is TGTGCCAGCAGCTTTGGGACTAGCGGGGCCTCTGAGCAGTACTTC. Protein sequence: CASSFGTSGASEQYF.

The chain uses TRBV5-4 and TRBJ2-5; perhaps TRBD1 as D (5 bases). Trimming took off 0 bases at V and 4 bases at J, with 10 bases between the two ends. The germline V gene encodes CDR1 SGHNT and CDR2 YYREEE (reference sequence). This CDR3 spans 14 amino acids. The CDR3 DNA reads as TGTGCCAGCAGCTTGGAGGGGCTAGGAGAGACCCAGTACTTC. Its protein product is CASSLEGLGETQYF.

The V call is TRBV5-4, the J call TRBJ1-2; D might be TRBD1 (5 bases). In germline, CDR1 is SGHNT, CDR2 YYREEE (reference sequence). V was trimmed by 4 bases and J by 0 bases, leaving 13 bases between them. This CDR3 region has 15 residues. The CDR3 region has the DNA TGTGCCAGCAGCCAAACCGGGACTTCTAACTATGGCTACACCTTC. It translates to CASSQTGTSNYGYTF.

The DNA of the CDR3 is TGTGCCAGCACCACGCTACTAGGTGGCGATACGCAGTATTTT. Translated, it gives CASTTLLGGDTQYF. The genes are TRBV27 and TRBJ2-3; a possible D gene is TRBD2 (5 bases). The V end lost 7 bases, the J end lost 6 bases, and 17 bases lay between the germline ends. Germline-derived CDR1 and CDR2 are MNHEY and SMNVEV (reference sequence). The length of the CDR3 is 14 residues.

For the CDR3, the DNA is TGTGCCAGCAGCTTAGCAACTAGCGGGAGCACAGATACGCAGTATTTT. It is translated as CASSLATSGSTDTQYF. This rearrangement joins TRBV7-9 to TRBJ2-3, with 9 bases lining up with TRBD2. This CDR3 is built from 16 residues. Germline V lookup: CDR1 SEHNR, CDR2 FQNEAQ (reference sequence). V was clipped by 0 bases and J by 0 bases; unmatched bases: 1.

The CDR3 spells CASSRGTGGFGYTF. Here the CDR3 DNA reads TGTGCCAGTAGTAGAGGGACAGGGGGCTTTGGCTACACCTTC. The chain joins TRBV19 to TRBJ1-2; TRBD1 matches at 12 bases. Germline CDR1 and CDR2: LNHDA and SQIVND (reference sequence). With 4 bases clipped from V and 7 bases from J, the junction kept 4 bases outside the gene matches. This CDR3 is 14 amino acids long.

The chain couples TRBV19 to TRBJ1-4; D gene ambiguous. Deletions cut 3 bases from V and 0 bases from J, with 8 bases between. In germline, CDR1 is LNHDA, CDR2 SQIVND (reference sequence). The length of the CDR3 is 15 residues. The CDR3 here is CASSMGTATNEKLFF. The CDR3, as DNA: TGTGCCAGTAGTATGGGTACAGCAACTAATGAAAAACTGTTTTTT.

The chain carries TRBV4-2 and TRBJ1-3, with TRBD1 as a possible D gene (5 bases). Trimming took off 0 bases at V and 7 bases at J, with 7 bases between the two ends. CDR3 length equals 13 residues. Germline V gene lookup returns CDR1 LGHNA and CDR2 YNFKEQ. DNA of the CDR3: TGTGCCAGCAGCCAAGATCGGGGGAACACCATATATTTT. Its translation is CASSQDRGNTIYF.

The rearrangement uses TRBV19 and TRBJ1-1, with no clear D. Germline assignment: CDR1 LNHDA and CDR2 SQIVND (reference sequence). V shed 9 bases and J shed 1 base, with 12 bases lying between them. The CDR3 is 13 amino acids. The CDR3 reads CASRFYPNTEAFF. DNA of the CDR3: TGTGCCAGCAGGTTCTACCCGAACACTGAAGCTTTCTTT.

This chain joins TRBV10-1 and TRBJ2-5; D unresolved. This CDR3 comprises 13 residues. Germline V gene sequence: CDR1 WNHNN, CDR2 SYGVQD (reference sequence). The V and J ends lost 3 bases and 1 base respectively, with 6 bases between them. CDR3 protein: CASSDPRQETQYF. CDR3 coding DNA: TGCGCCAGCAGTGACCCCCGCCAAGAGACCCAGTACTTC.

This chain uses TRBV7-2 with TRBJ2-7; D unresolved. The CDR3 extends over 14 amino acids. Germline V gives CDR1 SGHTA, CDR2 FQGNSA. V was trimmed by 5 bases and J by 2 bases, leaving 13 bases between them. The DNA for the CDR3 is TGTGCCAGCAGCGACCCTAACAGAGCCTACGAGCAGTACTTC. Protein: CASSDPNRAYEQYF.

The rearrangement links TRBV5-6 to TRBJ2-5; weak D call: TRBD2 (6 bases). The CDR3 covers 13 residues. The germline CDR1 and CDR2 sequences are SGHDT and YYEEEE. V lost 1 base, J lost 7 bases, and 11 bases lay in between. The CDR3 reads CASSLLTSWTQYF. In nucleotides, the CDR3 is TGTGCCAGCAGCTTGTTAACTAGCTGGACCCAGTACTTC. The variable domain in full, with the rest retrieved from reference TRBV5-6 and TRBJ2-5, is DAGVTQSPTHLIKTRGQQVTLRCSPKSGHDTVSWYQQALGQGPQFIFQYYEEEERQRGNFPDRFSGHQFPNYSSELNVNALLLGDSALYLCASSLLTSWTQYFGPGTRLLVL.

The J gene is TRBJ2-5, the V gene TRBV29-1; possibly TRBD2 for D (5 bases). The CDR3 is made up of 13 amino acids. Trimming took 0 bases from V and 4 from J, leaving 9 bases between them. Per germline, CDR1 SQVTM and CDR2 ANQGSEA. This CDR3 reads CSVEEIAGETQYF. CDR3 DNA sequence: TGCAGCGTTGAAGAGATTGCGGGAGAGACCCAGTACTTC.

The chain links TRBV30 to TRBJ1-1; 11 bases match TRBD1. The length of the CDR3 is 15 residues. The V gene's germline CDR1 is GTSNPN and CDR2 SVGIG (reference sequence). V trimming: 4 bases; J trimming: 2 bases; junction bases outside the gene matches: 6. The CDR3 spells CAWKEGQGENTEAFF. As DNA, the CDR3 is TGTGCCTGGAAGGAGGGACAGGGGGAAAACACTGAAGCTTTCTTT.

The chain joins TRBV13 to TRBJ2-1; 11 bases line up with TRBD1. V lost 5 bases, J lost 4 bases, and 7 bases stayed unmatched. In germline, CDR1 is PRHDT, CDR2 FYEKMQ (reference sequence). CDR3 length equals 16 residues. The CDR3, as DNA: TGTGCCAGCAGCCGACCCGGGACAGGGGGTTACAATGAGCAGTTCTTC. It is translated as CASSRPGTGGYNEQFF.

The rearrangement links TRBV7-9 to TRBJ1-2; 7 bases are shared with TRBD1. CDR1 SEHNR and CDR2 FQNEAQ come from the germline V gene (reference sequence). The CDR3 totals 15 residues. Trimming took 4 bases from V and 2 from J; bases not matched to a gene: 7. CDR3 amino acids: CASSSIRDRNYGYTF. CDR3 nucleotide sequence: TGTGCCAGCAGCTCCATCCGGGACAGAAACTATGGCTACACCTTC.